This TCR beta chain was captured in a study of graft-versus-host responses after intestinal transplantation. Study context: Each of the recipients got a multivisceral, liver-intestinal, or isolated intestinal transplant. Every transplant recipient was induced with anti-thymocyte globulin, then maintained on tacrolimus and steroids for about three years. Whole-study results and caveats: The study associated peak circulating GvH clone levels with early post-transplant HvG declines. Some GvH clones were seen earlier in gut or blood, suggesting intestinal origin.

Turning to this clone: Its antigen is not known.

Trimming took 5 bases from V and 0 from J, leaving 11 bases between them. The length of the CDR3 is 16 residues. Per the germline V gene, CDR1 is MNHEY and CDR2 is SMNVEV (reference sequence). Assay: immunoSEQ multiplex PCR; the TCRdb copy retains only in-frame clones and omits some. The repertoire includes under 90,000 clones, around 90% of them detected once, and around 4% sits in the top ten. Sample: unstimulated CD8+ T cells sorted from spleen or lymph node cells, taken before transplant. V and J are TRBV27 and TRBJ1-6, with TRBD1 as a possible D gene (6 bases). The clonotype originates from a human donor who was the organ donor for an intestinal transplant. The CDR3 reads CASSAQGSSYNSPLHF. In DNA form, the CDR3 reads TGTGCCAGCAGTGCACAGGGTAGCTCCTATAATTCACCCCTCCACTTT.